This entry lists 2 T cell receptor beta chains sequenced from one sample in a study of blood T cell repertoires in COVID-19. Assay: immunoSEQ multiplex PCR; the TCRdb copy retains only in-frame clones and omits some. The repertoire consists of 150,000 to 200,000 clones, with more than 80% occurring once and the leading ten covering approximately 2%. The sequenced sample was peripheral blood. Receptors were obtained from a woman in her sixties or seventies with COVID-19, enrolled during active disease.

V and J are TRBV6-5 and TRBJ1-6, with TRBD1 identical over 8 bases. The length of the CDR3 is 15 residues. V lost 2 bases and J lost 7; bases outside the gene matches: 4. In germline, CDR1 is MNHEY, CDR2 SVGAGI. Written as DNA, the CDR3 is TGTGCCAGCAGTTACCGGACAGGGCCAAATTCACCCCTCCACTTT. It yields the protein CASSYRTGPNSPLHF.

In this sample, this clone turned up once. The V and J genes are TRBV5-4 and TRBJ1-5; TRBD1 is a possible D gene (5 bases). The CDR3 covers 14 residues. Per germline, CDR1 SGHNT and CDR2 YYREEE (reference sequence). V lost 0 bases, J lost 1 base, and 5 bases lay in between. CDR3 amino acids: CASSLAGSNQPQHF. CDR3 nucleotide sequence: TGTGCCAGCAGCTTGGCAGGGAGCAATCAGCCCCAGCATTTT. The entire variable domain, with the rest obtained from reference TRBV5-4 and TRBJ1-5, is as follows: ETGVTQSPTHLIKTRGQQVTLRCSSQSGHNTVSWYQQALGQGPQFIFQYYREEENGRGNFPPRFSGLQFPNYSSELNVNALELDDSALYLCASSLAGSNQPQHFGDGTRLSIL.